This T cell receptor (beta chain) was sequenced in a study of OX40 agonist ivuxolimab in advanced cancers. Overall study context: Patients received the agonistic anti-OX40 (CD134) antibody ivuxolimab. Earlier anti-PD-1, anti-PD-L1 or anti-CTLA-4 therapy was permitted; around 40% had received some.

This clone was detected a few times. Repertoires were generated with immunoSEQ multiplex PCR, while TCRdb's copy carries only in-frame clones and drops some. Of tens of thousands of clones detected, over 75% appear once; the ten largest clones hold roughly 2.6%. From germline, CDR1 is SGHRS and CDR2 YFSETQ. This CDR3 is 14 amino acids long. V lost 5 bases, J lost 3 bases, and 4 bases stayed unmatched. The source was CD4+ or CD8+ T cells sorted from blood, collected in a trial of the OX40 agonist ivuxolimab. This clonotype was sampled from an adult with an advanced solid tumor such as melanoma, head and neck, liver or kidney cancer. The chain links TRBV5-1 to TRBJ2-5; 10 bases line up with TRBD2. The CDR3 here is CASSWTSGKETQYF. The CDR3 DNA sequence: TGCGCCAGCAGTTGGACTAGCGGAAAAGAGACCCAGTACTTC.